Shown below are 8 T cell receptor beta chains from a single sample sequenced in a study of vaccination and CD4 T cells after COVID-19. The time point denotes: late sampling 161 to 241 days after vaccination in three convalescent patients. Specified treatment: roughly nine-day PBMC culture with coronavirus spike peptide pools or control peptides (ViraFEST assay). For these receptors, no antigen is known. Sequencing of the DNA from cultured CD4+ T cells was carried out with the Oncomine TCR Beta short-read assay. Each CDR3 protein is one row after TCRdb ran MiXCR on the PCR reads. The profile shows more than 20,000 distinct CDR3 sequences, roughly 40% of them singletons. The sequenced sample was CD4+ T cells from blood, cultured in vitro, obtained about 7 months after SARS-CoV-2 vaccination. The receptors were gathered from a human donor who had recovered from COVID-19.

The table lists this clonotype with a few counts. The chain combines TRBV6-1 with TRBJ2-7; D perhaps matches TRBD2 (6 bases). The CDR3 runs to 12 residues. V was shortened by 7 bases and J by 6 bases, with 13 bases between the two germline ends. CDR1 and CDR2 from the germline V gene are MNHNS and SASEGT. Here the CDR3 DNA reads TGTGCCAGCACCAGGGTGGGGGGCGAGCAGTACTTC. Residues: CASTRVGGEQYF.

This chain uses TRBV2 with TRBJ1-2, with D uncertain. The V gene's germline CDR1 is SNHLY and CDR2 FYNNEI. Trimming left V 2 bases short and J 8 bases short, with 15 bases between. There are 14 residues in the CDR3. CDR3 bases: TGTGCCAGCAGTGAACAGGCTCCCCCGGGAGGCTACACCTTC. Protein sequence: CASSEQAPPGGYTF.

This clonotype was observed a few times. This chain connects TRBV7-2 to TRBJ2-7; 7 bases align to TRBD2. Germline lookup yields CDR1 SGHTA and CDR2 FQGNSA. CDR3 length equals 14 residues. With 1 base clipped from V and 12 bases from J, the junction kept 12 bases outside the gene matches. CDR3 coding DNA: TGTGCCAGCAGCTTAGTAATTTTGGGAGGGCGGCTGTACTTC. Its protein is CASSLVILGGRLYF.

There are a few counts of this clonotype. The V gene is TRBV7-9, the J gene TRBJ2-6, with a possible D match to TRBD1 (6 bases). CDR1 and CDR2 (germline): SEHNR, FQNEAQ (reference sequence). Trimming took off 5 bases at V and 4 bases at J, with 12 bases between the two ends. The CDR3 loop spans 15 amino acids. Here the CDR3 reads CASSNTGLGANVLTF. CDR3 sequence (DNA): TGTGCCAGCAGCAATACAGGGTTAGGGGCCAACGTCCTGACTTTC. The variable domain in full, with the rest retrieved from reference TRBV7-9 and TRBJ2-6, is DTGVSQNPRHKITKRGQNVTFRCDPISEHNRLYWYRQTLGQGPEFLTYFQNEAQLEKSRLLSDRFSAERPKGSFSTLEIQRTEQGDSAMYLCASSNTGLGANVLTFGAGSRLTVL.

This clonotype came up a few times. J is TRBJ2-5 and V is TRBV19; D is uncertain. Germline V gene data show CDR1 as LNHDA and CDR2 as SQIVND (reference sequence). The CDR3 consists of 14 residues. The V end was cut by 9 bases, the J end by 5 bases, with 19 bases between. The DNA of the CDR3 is TGTGCCAGAGAGACCGGTGGGCGGCATGAGACCCAGTACTTC. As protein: CARETGGRHETQYF.

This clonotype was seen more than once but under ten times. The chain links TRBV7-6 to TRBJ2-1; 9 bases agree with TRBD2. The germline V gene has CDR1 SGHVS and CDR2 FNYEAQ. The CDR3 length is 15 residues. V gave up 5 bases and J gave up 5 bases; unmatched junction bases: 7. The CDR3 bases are TGTGCCAGCAGCGTTAGCGGGAGTCGGGACAATGAGCAGTTCTTC. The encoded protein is CASSVSGSRDNEQFF.

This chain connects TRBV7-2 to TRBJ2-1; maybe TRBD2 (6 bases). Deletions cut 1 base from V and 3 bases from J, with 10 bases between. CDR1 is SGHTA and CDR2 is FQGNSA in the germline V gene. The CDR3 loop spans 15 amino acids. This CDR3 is CASSLDGRDYNEQFF. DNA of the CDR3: TGTGCCAGCAGCTTAGACGGGAGAGACTACAATGAGCAGTTCTTC.

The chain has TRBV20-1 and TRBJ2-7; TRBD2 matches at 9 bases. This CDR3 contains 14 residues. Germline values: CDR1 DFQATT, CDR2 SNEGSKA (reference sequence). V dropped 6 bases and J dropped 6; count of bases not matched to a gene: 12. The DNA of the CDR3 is TGCAGTGCCGGGCGGGAGGGCCGGACGAGCGAGCAGTACTTC. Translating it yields CSAGREGRTSEQYF.